This TCR beta chain derives from a study of CD8+ T cells in alopecia areata. For the study at large: Affected scalp percentage determined the severity score of treated patients.

The CDR3 has 13 residues. The germline V gene has CDR1 SEHNR and CDR2 FQNEAQ (reference sequence). The V end lost 6 bases, the J end lost 4 bases, and 7 bases lay between the germline ends. RNA was isolated and reverse transcribed to cDNA, the sequencing template. The data were produced by immunoSEQ multiplex PCR, yet TCRdb's version contains in-frame clones alone and is incomplete. Here the sample spans about 110,000 clones, 65% to 85% being singletons. Treatment of the sample: oral pan-JAK inhibitor, 5-10 mg twice daily. The chain recombines TRBV7-9 with TRBJ2-6; TRBD1 is a possible D gene (5 bases). The sequenced sample was CD8+ T cells sorted from blood, obtained at week 24, from a patient treated with tofacitinib. The TCR originated in a human donor with alopecia areata. The CDR3 loop is CASSRTGANVLTF. The CDR3 DNA follows: TGTGCCAGCAGTCGGACAGGGGCCAACGTCCTGACTTTC.